What follows describes a single T cell receptor (beta chain). Its antigen remains unidentified. TCRdb reprocessed the 5' RACE reads via MiXCR and lists one record per CDR3 protein. This table holds around 340,000 distinct CDR3 sequences, roughly an eighth found once. This specimen belongs to a study of identical twins. Overall study results and limits: Sequences that were out-of-frame, alpha and twin-shared displayed an excess of low generation probability.

The CDR3 loop spans 12 amino acids. Germline values: CDR1 SGHKS, CDR2 YYEKEE (reference sequence). Trimming pared 2 bases from V and 6 bases from J, leaving 5 bases between. This same sample was also taken into another study, of yellow fever vaccine responses in identical twins.

The specimen was CD8+ T cells sorted from blood. This clonotype originated in a woman younger than 35 in good health. V is TRBV5-5 and J is TRBJ1-4; no clear D. CDR3 loop: CASSFLDEKLFF. In DNA form, the CDR3 reads TGTGCCAGCAGCTTCTTAGATGAAAAACTGTTTTTT.